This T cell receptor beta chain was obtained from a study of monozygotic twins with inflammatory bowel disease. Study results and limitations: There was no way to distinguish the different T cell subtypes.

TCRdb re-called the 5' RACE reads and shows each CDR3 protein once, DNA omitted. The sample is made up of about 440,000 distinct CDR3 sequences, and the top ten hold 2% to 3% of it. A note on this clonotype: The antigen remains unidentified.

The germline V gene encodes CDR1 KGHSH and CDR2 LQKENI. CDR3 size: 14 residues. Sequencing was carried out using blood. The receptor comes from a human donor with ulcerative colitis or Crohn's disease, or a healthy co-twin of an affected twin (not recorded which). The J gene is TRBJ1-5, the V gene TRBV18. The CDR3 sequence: CASSPDGSNQPQHF.